Presented here are 3 T cell receptor beta chains from one specimen sequenced in a study of regulatory T cells in long-lasting Graves disease. iRepertoire HTBI primers and Arm-PCR of CDR3 regions built TCR beta libraries. A single record per CDR3 protein comes from TCRdb applying MiXCR to the multiplex PCR reads. The data contain 360,000 or so distinct CDR3 sequences, about 16% of them singletons. Time point noted: newly diagnosed GD, antithyroid drugs for less than 3 months. The TCR library was made from RNA extracted from PBMCs. These same data were also listed under a study on T cells in Graves' hyperthyroidism and ophthalmopathy.

The starting material was peripheral blood mononuclear cells (PBMCs), obtained at new diagnosis, from a patient treated with antithyroid drugs. The source of these receptors is a woman in her late teens or twenties with Graves disease.

The table lists this clonotype with many counts. The J gene is TRBJ1-5, the V gene TRBV12-3 or TRBV12-4, with no clear D. V was shortened by 6 bases and J by 1 base, with 10 bases between the two germline ends. This CDR3 region has 14 residues. DNA of the CDR3: TGTGCCAGCAGCCCAGACCGCAGCAATCAGCCCCAGCATTTT. The encoded protein is CASSPDRSNQPQHF.

This clonotype was detected a few times. The J gene is TRBJ1-1, the V gene TRBV4-2, with 10 bases lining up with TRBD1. This CDR3 spans 18 amino acids. J gave up 1 base and V 2 bases, and 10 bases lay outside the gene matches. Germline V gene sequence: CDR1 LGHNA, CDR2 YNFKEQ. The CDR3 sequence is CASSQTLWDRGGNTEAFF. In nucleotides, the CDR3 is TGTGCCAGCAGCCAAACCCTTTGGGACAGGGGCGGGAACACTGAAGCTTTCTTT.

The chain employs TRBV19 and TRBJ2-7; TRBD1 might be the D (5 bases). V was cut by 5 bases and J by 3 bases, with 14 bases left in between. Germline V gene data show CDR1 as LNHDA and CDR2 as SQIVND (reference sequence). CDR3 size: 14 residues. This chain's CDR3 is CASSPDSYLYEQYF. In nucleotides, the CDR3 is TGTGCCAGTAGTCCTGACAGCTACCTCTACGAGCAGTACTTC.